The 19 T cell receptor beta chains listed next were all sequenced from one sample in a study of blood T cell repertoires in COVID-19. The data were produced by immunoSEQ multiplex PCR, yet TCRdb's version contains in-frame clones alone and is incomplete. The table shows some 240,000 clones, with roughly 75% occurring only once. Sequenced: peripheral blood. The receptors were sampled from a woman in her sixties or seventies with acute or convalescent COVID-19.

The V and J genes are TRBV5-6 and TRBJ1-2; 7 bases map to TRBD1. The V segment lost 0 bases and the J segment 8 bases; nucleotides outside the gene matches: 13. The CDR3 runs to 16 residues. CDR1 and CDR2 (germline): SGHDT, YYEEEE. CDR3 region: CASSLAPTGSVGGYTF. The CDR3 DNA follows: TGTGCCAGCAGCTTGGCACCGACAGGGAGTGTAGGAGGCTACACCTTC.

The chain carries TRBV11-2 and TRBJ2-1; TRBD1 is a possible D gene (6 bases). The CDR3 is 12 amino acids. The ends were cut back, 5 bases at V and 5 bases at J, with 7 bases in the middle. Looked up from germline, CDR1 is SGHAT and CDR2 is FQNNGV. The CDR3 spells CASSRDNNEQFF. The CDR3 nucleotides read TGTGCCAGCAGCCGGGACAACAATGAGCAGTTCTTC.

This clone appeared a few times. The chain combines TRBV7-8 with TRBJ2-1, with D possibly TRBD2 on 5 matching bases. This CDR3 comprises 14 residues. CDR1 is SGHVS and CDR2 is FQNEAQ in the germline V gene. The V end lost 5 bases, the J end lost 3 bases, and 11 bases lay between the germline ends. The CDR3 nucleotides read TGTGCCAGCAGCCGACGGGGTTTCTACAATGAGCAGTTCTTC. Amino acid sequence: CASSRRGFYNEQFF.

The V gene is TRBV5-1, the J gene TRBJ2-2; D gene unclear. Germline V gives CDR1 SGHRS, CDR2 YFSETQ. Trimming pared 4 bases from V and 0 bases from J, leaving 7 bases between. The CDR3 length is 14 residues. CDR3 DNA sequence: TGCGCCAGCAGCACGGGTCCGAACACCGGGGAGCTGTTTTTT. The encoded protein is CASSTGPNTGELFF.

This clone occurred a few times. The V gene is TRBV10-3, the J gene TRBJ1-2; TRBD1 agrees at 8 bases. The germline gives CDR1 ENHRY, CDR2 SYGVKD. V gave up 5 bases and J gave up 9 bases; unmatched junction bases: 11. CDR3 length equals 14 residues. CDR3 nucleotides: TGTGCCATCAGTCCCGGGACAGGAGAAGGTCGCTACACCTTC. Protein sequence: CAISPGTGEGRYTF.

The rearrangement uses TRBV15 and TRBJ2-3, with 10 nucleotides matching TRBD2. This CDR3 is 18 amino acids long. Trimming took 0 bases from V and 6 from J; bases not matched to a gene: 12. The germline gives CDR1 LNHNV, CDR2 YYDKDF (reference sequence). This chain's CDR3 is CATSRDPRTSGGMDTQYF. The CDR3 coding sequence is TGTGCCACCAGCAGAGATCCGCGGACTAGCGGCGGGATGGATACGCAGTATTTT.

The rearrangement joins TRBV19 to TRBJ2-2; TRBD1 matches 10 bases. The CDR3 has 18 amino acids. The germline CDR1 and CDR2 sequences are LNHDA and SQIVND (reference sequence). Trimming at V came to 0 bases and at J to 6 bases, leaving 10 bases not matched to a gene. The CDR3 loop is CASSIDLRTGGRSGELFF. For the CDR3, the DNA is TGTGCCAGTAGTATAGATCTGCGGACAGGGGGAAGATCCGGGGAGCTGTTTTTT.

V usage is TRBV3-1 (or the pseudogene TRBV3-2) and J usage is TRBJ1-2; possibly TRBD1 for D (6 bases). V dropped 4 bases and J dropped 2 bases, with 8 bases sitting between them. Germline CDR1 and CDR2: LGHDT and YNNKEL (reference sequence). The CDR3 sequence is 13 residues long. The DNA for the CDR3 is TGTGCCAGCAGCCGGACAGAGAACTATGGCTACACCTTC. It is translated as CASSRTENYGYTF.

This chain joins TRBV7-3 and TRBJ2-1, with D tentatively TRBD1 (6 bases). Deletions cut 5 bases from V and 0 bases from J, with 8 bases between. Germline V gives CDR1 SGHTA, CDR2 FQGTGA. CDR3 length: 14 residues. The CDR3 sequence is CASSRTASYNEQFF. CDR3 coding DNA: TGTGCCAGCAGCCGGACAGCCTCCTACAATGAGCAGTTCTTC.

The chain recombines TRBV5-4 with TRBJ2-2; no clear D. The CDR3 runs to 16 residues. The germline V and J ends were trimmed by 2 bases and 6 bases, with 17 bases remaining between them. Germline CDR1 reads SGHNT; CDR2 reads YYREEE (reference sequence). CDR3 in amino acids: CASSLFNGQHAGELFF. Here the CDR3 DNA reads TGTGCCAGCAGCTTATTCAATGGGCAGCATGCCGGGGAGCTGTTTTTT. Together with reference TRBV5-4 and TRBJ2-2, the CDR3 gives the full variable domain: ETGVTQSPTHLIKTRGQQVTLRCSSQSGHNTVSWYQQALGQGPQFIFQYYREEENGRGNFPPRFSGLQFPNYSSELNVNALELDDSALYLCASSLFNGQHAGELFFGEGSRLTVL.

The V gene is TRBV5-1, the J gene TRBJ2-3; D perhaps matches TRBD2 (5 bases). The CDR3 contains 15 residues. The germline gives CDR1 SGHRS, CDR2 YFSETQ. V was shortened by 4 bases and J by 2 bases, with 14 bases between the two germline ends. CDR3 amino acids: CASSGGRYTTDTQYF. DNA for the CDR3: TGCGCCAGCAGCGGCGGGCGGTATACCACAGATACGCAGTATTTT.

The chain links TRBV7-9 to TRBJ2-5, with TRBD2 matching 9 bases. J was trimmed by 7 bases and V by 5 bases; bases with no gene match: 11. The CDR3 runs to 15 residues. The germline gives CDR1 SEHNR, CDR2 FQNEAQ (reference sequence). CDR3 nucleotides: TGTGCCAGCAGCGTAGGGACTAGCTTGTCTCGGACCCAGTACTTC. Translation: CASSVGTSLSRTQYF.

V and J are TRBV15 and TRBJ2-7; maybe TRBD1 (5 bases). The CDR3 contains 14 residues. Germline V gene data show CDR1 as LNHNV and CDR2 as YYDKDF (reference sequence). V lost 0 bases and J 3 bases, leaving 9 bases between the germline ends. CDR3 DNA sequence: TGTGCCACCAGCAGAGATCCAGGGTTCTACGAGCAGTACTTC. Amino acid sequence: CATSRDPGFYEQYF.

This chain uses TRBV5-4 with TRBJ1-1, with 10 bases lining up with TRBD1. V was pared by 0 bases and J by 4 bases, with 9 bases of the junction left unmatched. Germline V lookup: CDR1 SGHNT, CDR2 YYREEE (reference sequence). The CDR3 spans 17 residues. This CDR3 is CASSLGQGAIAVTEAFF. DNA for the CDR3: TGTGCCAGCAGCTTGGGACAGGGGGCTATTGCCGTCACTGAAGCTTTCTTT.

The rearrangement uses TRBV11-2 and TRBJ2-1; weak D call: TRBD2 (7 bases). CDR1 and CDR2 (germline): SGHAT, FQNNGV. The germline V and J ends were trimmed by 5 bases and 1 base, with 18 bases remaining between them. The CDR3 consists of 17 residues. As DNA, the CDR3 is TGTGCCAGCAGCCTCCAAGGGGGGGGTATATCCTACAATGAGCAGTTCTTC. Translating it yields CASSLQGGGISYNEQFF.

Many counts were recorded for this clone. The rearrangement links TRBV7-2 to TRBJ1-1; no clear D. The CDR3 spans 13 residues. From germline, CDR1 is SGHTA and CDR2 FQGNSA. V lost 10 bases, J lost 1 base, and 13 bases lay in between. CDR3 amino acids: CATSWPSNTEAFF. CDR3 in DNA: TGTGCCACCTCGTGGCCGTCGAACACTGAAGCTTTCTTT.

The chain employs TRBV2 and TRBJ1-4, with TRBD1 matching over 7 bases. V shed 9 bases, J shed 8 bases, and the junction held 6 bases outside the gene matches. From germline, CDR1 is SNHLY and CDR2 FYNNEI. The CDR3 runs to 12 residues. CDR3 protein: CARQGNGEKLFF. DNA for the CDR3: TGTGCCAGACAGGGGAACGGAGAAAAACTGTTTTTT.

The gene calls are TRBV18 and TRBJ1-2; maybe TRBD1 (5 bases). The V and J ends lost 3 bases and 7 bases respectively, with 12 bases between them. Germline V gene data show CDR1 as KGHSH and CDR2 as LQKENI. This CDR3 has 13 residues. The CDR3 DNA reads as TGTGCCAGCTCACCGGACGCAGGGCGTGGCTACACCTTC. This translates into CASSPDAGRGYTF.

In its sample, this clone was seen a few times. This chain joins TRBV27 and TRBJ2-7, with D possibly TRBD2 on 6 matching bases. Deletions cut 5 bases from V and 3 bases from J, with 11 bases between. The CDR3 is made up of 13 amino acids. The germline V gene has CDR1 MNHEY and CDR2 SMNVEV (reference sequence). DNA of the CDR3: TGTGCCAGCAGTCGGGGGAGATACTACGAGCAGTACTTC. It specifies CASSRGRYYEQYF.